This T cell receptor (beta chain) originates from a study of cytomegalovirus exposure and HLA in healthy donors. The CDR3 has 12 residues. Trimming cost V 6 bases and J 7 bases; bases outside gene matches: 8. Germline V gene sequence: CDR1 SQVTM, CDR2 ANQGSEA. Findings and caveats of the study: In most subjects, TCR beta sequences reportedly gave accurate predictions of HLA-A and HLA-B alleles. Donors were assumed by presence/absence analyses to have roughly uniform sequencing depth. The study listed under 200 cytomegalovirus-associated TCR beta chains.

The PCR made use of 60 Vbeta and 13 Jbeta primers. Measured with immunoSEQ multiplex PCR; TCRdb has only the in-frame clones, and not every one. The sample lists 150,000 to 200,000 clones, approximately 80% occurring once. Notes on this clone: Its specificity is not known.

This receptor was obtained from a man in his late teens or twenties in good health and CMV-seropositive. The chain joins TRBV29-1 to TRBJ1-1; 7 nucleotides line up with TRBD1. Sequencing was done on a sample of PBMCs. The CDR3 loop reads CSVHSGTDEAFF. For the CDR3, the DNA is TGCAGCGTCCACTCCGGGACAGATGAAGCTTTCTTT.